A selection of T cell receptor beta chains follows, all from one sample in a study of cytomegalovirus exposure and HLA in healthy donors. This table comes from immunoSEQ multiplex PCR, and its TCRdb copy is limited to in-frame clones, with some not included. Of just over 200,000 clones in the sample, 70% were seen once. Source material: PBMCs. Receptors originate from a man aged 40-55 years in good health and CMV-seropositive. CDR3s leave out the opening cysteine and the closing phenylalanine or tryptophan. Size values are once, few and many counts, or a class for expanded clones, and some rows have none.

V | size | CDR3
TRBV4-1 | . | ASSQKDTPSGGYEQY
TRBV5-8 | . | ASRRQGNTEAF
TRBV6-6 | . | ASSYSNSQDYGNT
TRBV18 | . | ASSPQMRNQETQY
TRBV4-1 | . | ASSQNRGAYEQY
TRBV7-8 | . | ASSLERGSTDTQY
TRBV19 | . | ASSIYRAQDNEQF
TRBV6-1 | . | ASSLTGPTEAF
TRBV27 | . | ASSFRARTDTQY
TRBV18 | . | ASSPTLEPDTQY
TRBV15 | . | ATSRALETQY
TRBV7-9 | . | ASEEQVNTEAF
TRBV5-1 | . | ASSLAVGASTGELF
TRBV4-1 | few | ASSFVTTFGGPTDTQY
TRBV5-1 | . | ASSSSPTSGSTGTDTQY
TRBV19 | . | ASSKWLDSYNSPLH
TRBV4-1 | once | ASSQEGRDLSYNEQF
TRBV10-3 | . | SAGLGASTDTQY
TRBV6-6 | . | ASSYSTGAEQF
TRBV18 | . | ASSPPTSGGAPHTDTQY
TRBV28 | . | ASSSRNTIY
TRBV18 | . | ASSPIGGGYT
TRBV5-5 | . | ASSHGIDRGSYGYT
TRBV6-4 | . | ASRNRDPYNSPLH
TRBV4-1 | . | ASSQDFRGNTEAF
TRBV6-5 | few | ASSPPPGSPFEAF
TRBV4-3 | . | ASRPGQLAEKLF
TRBV4-1 | . | ASSQNPQAPTEAF
TRBV7-8 | . | ASSSPYTGGASPLAKNIQY